This T cell receptor (beta chain) was obtained from a study of T cells in women clearing cervical HPV infection. Study context: Controls were women whose single incident HPV16 infection cleared within 12 months without precancer or cancer. Findings and caveats of the study: Richness plus V gene abundances separated cases from controls with AUC about 0.8.

Assay: immunoSEQ multiplex PCR; the TCRdb copy retains only in-frame clones and omits some. The ten top clones account for under 5%, within a sample of fewer than 35,000 clones. On this clone: Its target is unknown. Read coverage stops 3 residues before the CDR3 terminus; the germline J gene supplies the remainder.

This CDR3 region has 15 residues. V lost 5 bases, J lost 8 bases, and 12 bases stayed unmatched. In germline, CDR1 is SEHNR, CDR2 FQNEAQ (reference sequence). This receptor was obtained from a woman aged 18 to 75 with a cervical HPV16 infection that either progressed to CIN3+ or cleared (not recorded which). The specimen sequenced was blood buffy coat. The rearrangement uses TRBV7-9 and TRBJ2-1, with 7 bases lining up with TRBD2. The covered CDR3 bases are TGTGCCAGCAGCCTCCTAGCGGTCGGAGAGGATGAG. Protein: CASSLLAVGEDE. The CDR3, in full, reads CASSLLAVGEDEQFF. The entire variable domain, with the rest obtained from reference TRBV7-9 and TRBJ2-1, is as follows: DTGVSQNPRHKITKRGQNVTFRCDPISEHNRLYWYRQTLGQGPEFLTYFQNEAQLEKSRLLSDRFSAERPKGSFSTLEIQRTEQGDSAMYLCASSLLAVGEDEQFFGPGTRLTVL.